A selection of T cell receptor beta chains follows, all from one sample in a study of blood T cell repertoires in COVID-19. Clones were sequenced by immunoSEQ multiplex PCR, and TCRdb holds only the in-frame ones, with some missing. The sample lists 300,000 to 400,000 clones; around 85% were seen once. The sequenced sample was PBMCs or T cells enriched from blood (not recorded which). All receptors come from a woman between 40 and 50 years old with acute COVID-19. Both conserved end residues are part of each CDR3. A D gene is named only where the DNA matches it firmly. The size entry is marked missing in some rows and otherwise reads once, few, many or a size class.

V: TRBV5-6; D: .; J: TRBJ1-2; size: .; DNA: TGTGCCAGCAGCTTGGACTCATACCCACGGGGCTACACCTTC; CDR3: CASSLDSYPRGYTF
V: TRBV29-1; D: TRBD1; J: TRBJ1-1; size: .; DNA: TGCAGCGTCCCCAGGGATGCAGGGGGTTCGGGCGCTGAAGCTTTCTTT; CDR3: CSVPRDAGGSGAEAFF
V: TRBV11-2; D: TRBD1; J: TRBJ1-2; size: few; DNA: TGTGCCAGCAGCTCGCGACAGGGGTTTTATGGCTACACCTTC; CDR3: CASSSRQGFYGYTF
V: TRBV27; D: .; J: TRBJ2-7; size: .; DNA: TGTGCCAGCAGTTTATCGGGGGGTTACGAGCAGTACTTC; CDR3: CASSLSGGYEQYF
V: TRBV2; D: TRBD1; J: TRBJ2-7; size: .; DNA: TGTGCCAGCCTGGGACAGGGGACTTGGGAGCAGTACTTC; CDR3: CASLGQGTWEQYF
V: TRBV2; D: .; J: TRBJ2-1; size: .; DNA: TGTGCCAGCAGTGGGGAATCAGGGTTGGGTGAGCAGTTCTTC; CDR3: CASSGESGLGEQFF
V: TRBV9; D: TRBD2; J: TRBJ2-5; size: .; DNA: TGTGCCAGCAGCGTAGGGACTAGCGGGAAAGAGACCCAGTACTTC; CDR3: CASSVGTSGKETQYF
V: TRBV24-1; D: TRBD2; J: TRBJ2-2; size: .; DNA: TGTGCCACCAGTGAACTAGCGGGAGTTGGGACCGGGGAGCTGTTTTTT; CDR3: CATSELAGVGTGELFF
V: TRBV28; D: .; J: TRBJ1-6; size: .; DNA: TGTGCCAGCATTGCCCAGGGGAATTCACCCCTCCACTTT; CDR3: CASIAQGNSPLHF
V: TRBV2; D: TRBD1; J: TRBJ1-6; size: .; DNA: TGTGCCAGCAGCGACGAAAGACAGGGGAAGGGTTCACCCCTCCACTTT; CDR3: CASSDERQGKGSPLHF
V: TRBV5-1; D: .; J: TRBJ1-1; size: few; DNA: TGCGCCAGCAGCTTGCTATCACAGGAGAACACTGAAGCTTTCTTT; CDR3: CASSLLSQENTEAFF
V: TRBV18; D: TRBD1; J: TRBJ1-5; size: .; DNA: TGTGCCAGCTCACCCACAGGGGAGCATCAGCCCCAGCATTTT; CDR3: CASSPTGEHQPQHF
V: TRBV4-3; D: TRBD2; J: TRBJ2-7; size: .; DNA: TGCGCCAGCAGCCAAGTCACCGGGACTAGCAAATCCTACGAGCAGTACTTC; CDR3: CASSQVTGTSKSYEQYF
V: TRBV10-3; D: .; J: TRBJ1-3; size: .; DNA: TGTGCCATCAGTGATGGACAGCGGAATCACTTCTCTGGAAACACCATATATTTT; CDR3: CAISDGQRNHFSGNTIYF
V: TRBV5-1; D: TRBD1; J: TRBJ2-1; size: .; DNA: TGCGCCAGCAGCAACGGACAGGGGCTTTACAATGAGCAGTTCTTC; CDR3: CASSNGQGLYNEQFF
V: TRBV4-2; D: .; J: TRBJ2-1; size: many; DNA: TGTGCCAGCAGCCACACGGATGAGGTCAATGAGCAGTTCTTC; CDR3: CASSHTDEVNEQFF
V: TRBV27; D: .; J: TRBJ1-2; size: once; DNA: TGTGCCAGCAGTTTATCAGGGGAGGGTGGCTACACCTTC; CDR3: CASSLSGEGGYTF
V: TRBV5-4; D: .; J: TRBJ2-3; size: .; DNA: TGTGCCAGCAGCTGGAAGACAGCGTACACAGATACGCAGTATTTT; CDR3: CASSWKTAYTDTQYF
V: TRBV5-1; D: TRBD1; J: TRBJ1-6; size: few; DNA: TGCGCCAGCAGCTTCAGGACAGGGAGTTCGGATTCACCCCTCCACTTT; CDR3: CASSFRTGSSDSPLHF
V: TRBV3-1/TRBV3-2; D: TRBD1; J: TRBJ1-6; size: .; DNA: TGTGCCAGCAGCCAGCTCAGGGGGGATAATTCACCCCTCCACTTT; CDR3: CASSQLRGDNSPLHF
V: TRBV7-2; D: .; J: TRBJ2-1; size: .; DNA: TGTGCCAGCAGCTTAGGTCGGGTCGCCTACAATGAGCAGTTCTTC; CDR3: CASSLGRVAYNEQFF
V: TRBV11-2; D: .; J: TRBJ2-5; size: .; DNA: TGTGCCAGCAGTATCTCTACTAAGGGGGAAGAGGGGGAGACCCAGTACTTC; CDR3: CASSISTKGEEGETQYF
V: TRBV7-3; D: TRBD1; J: TRBJ1-6; size: .; DNA: TGTGCCAGCAGCTCCCGGGACAGGGGATCAAATTCACCCCTCCACTTT; CDR3: CASSSRDRGSNSPLHF
V: TRBV7-9; D: .; J: TRBJ2-7; size: .; DNA: TGTGCCAGCAAGGGGGACGTTGCCTACGAGCAGTACTTC; CDR3: CASKGDVAYEQYF
V: TRBV4-2; D: .; J: TRBJ1-5; size: few; DNA: TGTGCCAGCAGCCAAGATCGAGTCGGCAATCAGCCCCAGCATTTT; CDR3: CASSQDRVGNQPQHF
V: TRBV6-2/TRBV6-3; D: TRBD2; J: TRBJ2-3; size: .; DNA: TGTGCCAGCAGTTACTCGACGAAAGCGGGGTTGCGCGCAGATACGCAGTATTTT; CDR3: CASSYSTKAGLRADTQYF
V: TRBV11-1; D: TRBD2; J: TRBJ2-1; size: .; DNA: TGTGCCAGCAGCCAACGACGACTAGCGGGAGGGGTTGAGCAGTTCTTC; CDR3: CASSQRRLAGGVEQFF
V: TRBV6-1; D: .; J: TRBJ2-3; size: few; DNA: TGTGCCAGCAGTGAAGCAAGGTTAGCGCGCACAGATACGCAGTATTTT; CDR3: CASSEARLARTDTQYF
V: TRBV19; D: .; J: TRBJ2-7; size: once; DNA: TGTGCCAGTAGTATAGCCCCGTCCTACGAGCAGTACTTC; CDR3: CASSIAPSYEQYF
V: TRBV11-1; D: TRBD1; J: TRBJ2-7; size: .; DNA: TGTGCCAGCACCTCACAGGGGACCCCCTACGAGCAGTACTTC; CDR3: CASTSQGTPYEQYF
V: TRBV6-4; D: .; J: TRBJ1-1; size: .; DNA: TGTGCCAGCAGTGCCCGAGGGAATACTGAAGCTTTCTTT; CDR3: CASSARGNTEAFF
V: TRBV12-3/TRBV12-4; D: .; J: TRBJ2-7; size: .; DNA: TGTGCCTCGCATGACAGTTCCTACGAGCAGTACTTC; CDR3: CASHDSSYEQYF
V: TRBV3-1/TRBV3-2; D: TRBD2; J: TRBJ2-1; size: .; DNA: TGTGCCAGCAGCCAAGGGAAGCTAGCGGGAGCCTTCGGTGAGCAGTTCTTC; CDR3: CASSQGKLAGAFGEQFF
V: TRBV6-5; D: TRBD2; J: TRBJ2-7; size: .; DNA: TGTGCCAGCAGTCCCCCGGGGGGAGGGGAGGTTGAGCAGTACTTC; CDR3: CASSPPGGGEVEQYF
V: TRBV3-1/TRBV3-2; D: TRBD1; J: TRBJ1-2; size: .; DNA: TGTGCCAGCAGCCACTATATTAAGATCACGGGACAGCCTAACTATGGCTACACCTTC; CDR3: CASSHYIKITGQPNYGYTF
V: TRBV13; D: .; J: TRBJ2-1; size: .; DNA: TGTGCCAGCAGCTTAGGCTTTGAGCAGTTCTTC; CDR3: CASSLGFEQFF
V: TRBV6-2/TRBV6-3; D: TRBD1; J: TRBJ1-5; size: .; DNA: TGTGCCAGCAGTTACTCGACAGGGTTTCAGCCCCAGCATTTT; CDR3: CASSYSTGFQPQHF
V: TRBV29-1; D: TRBD1; J: TRBJ1-5; size: .; DNA: TGCAGCGTCCGACAGGGGGTAGGTCAGCCCCAGCATTTT; CDR3: CSVRQGVGQPQHF
V: TRBV5-3; D: .; J: TRBJ2-1; size: few; DNA: TGTGCCAGAAGCTTCGGTGAGAGCTCCTACAATGAGCAGTTCTTC; CDR3: CARSFGESSYNEQFF
V: TRBV21-1; D: .; J: TRBJ2-7; size: .; DNA: TGTGCCAGCAGCCCCCGGGACAGGGGTTTCGAGCAGTACTTC; CDR3: CASSPRDRGFEQYF